This T cell receptor (beta chain) originates from a study of cytomegalovirus exposure and HLA in healthy donors. Study results and limitations: Specificity for CMV antigens was confirmed in vitro for three of the CMV-associated chains. TCR beta chains numbering more than 150 were designated cytomegalovirus-associated. Rare sequences made up most TCRs, while some public TCRs were found in many donors.

The table came from immunoSEQ multiplex PCR; TCRdb's copy has only in-frame clones and leaves some out. The profile shows about 220,000 clones, about 90% of them singletons. Germline values: CDR1 SGHTA, CDR2 FQGNSA. The CDR3 has 13 residues. Trimming removed 3 bases at V and 8 bases at J, with 13 bases between. On this clone: The antigen remains unidentified.

V gene TRBV7-2 combines with J gene TRBJ1-2, with TRBD1 as a possible D gene (5 bases). The clonotype originates from a woman between 18 and 29 years old in good health and CMV-seronegative. The sample consisted of PBMCs. The CDR3 here is CASSFGRAGGYTF. CDR3 DNA sequence: TGTGCCAGCAGCTTTGGCAGGGCGGGGGGCTACACCTTC.